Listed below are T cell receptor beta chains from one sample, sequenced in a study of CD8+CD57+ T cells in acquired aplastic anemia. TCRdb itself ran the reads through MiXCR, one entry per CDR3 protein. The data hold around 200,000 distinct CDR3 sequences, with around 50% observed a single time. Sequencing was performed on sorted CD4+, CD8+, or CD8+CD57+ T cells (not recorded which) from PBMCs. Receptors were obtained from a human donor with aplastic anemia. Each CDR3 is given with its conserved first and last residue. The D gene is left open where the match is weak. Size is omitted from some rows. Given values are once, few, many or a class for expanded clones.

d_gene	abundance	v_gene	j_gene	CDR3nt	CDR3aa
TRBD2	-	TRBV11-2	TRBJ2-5	TGTGCCAGCAGCTTAGCGTTGTTCAGGAGCGGGAGGGCAGAGACCCAGTACTTC	CASSLALFRSGRAETQYF
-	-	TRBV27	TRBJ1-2	TGTGCCAGCAGTTCTACCACCCAAGGTTTTAACTATGGCTACACCTTC	CASSSTTQGFNYGYTF
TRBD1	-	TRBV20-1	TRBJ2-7	TGCAGTGCAGCCCGGTCTGATGGGCGACAGGGGGCCTACGAGCAGTACTTC	CSAARSDGRQGAYEQYF
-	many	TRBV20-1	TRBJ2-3	TGCAGTGCTGTAGACCCTCTGGGGACAGATACGCAGTATTTT	CSAVDPLGTDTQYF
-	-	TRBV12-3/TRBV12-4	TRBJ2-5	TGTGCCAGCAGTTCCCCTCGTGACAGTGCCCAAGAGACCCAGTACTTC	CASSSPRDSAQETQYF
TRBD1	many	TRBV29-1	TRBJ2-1	TGCAGCGCCGGCGGGACAGGGGGATTAAATGAGCAGTTCTTC	CSAGGTGGLNEQFF
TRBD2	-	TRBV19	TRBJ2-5	TGTGCCACCGAGAGACCGGGACTAGCCGGAGAGACCCAGTACTTC	CATERPGLAGETQYF
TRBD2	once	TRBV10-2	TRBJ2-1	TGCGCCACCTCGACTAGCCGGCATGAGCAGTTCTTC	CATSTSRHEQFF
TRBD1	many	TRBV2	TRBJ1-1	TGTGCCAGCAGGAGGGTACAGGGGGAGTCGAACACTGAAGCTTTCTTT	CASRRVQGESNTEAFF
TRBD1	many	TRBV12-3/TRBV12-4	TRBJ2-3	TGTGCCAGCAGTTCCGGACAGGGAGCGCAGTATTTT	CASSSGQGAQYF
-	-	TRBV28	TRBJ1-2	TGTGCCAGCAGGGGGGGGGGCGAGGTCCTGAACTATGGCTACACCTTC	CASRGGGEVLNYGYTF
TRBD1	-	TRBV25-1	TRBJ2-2	TGTGCCAGCGGGGAACAGGGGGCGCGAACCGGGGAGCTGTTTTTT	CASGEQGARTGELFF
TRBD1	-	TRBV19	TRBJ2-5	TGCGCCAGCAGCCAGTACGGGACAGCGAGTGGGGGGACCCAGTACTTC	CASSQYGTASGGTQYF
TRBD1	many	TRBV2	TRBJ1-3	TGTGCCAGCAGCTTACAGGGGTCGAGCTCTGGAAACACCATATATTTT	CASSLQGSSSGNTIYF
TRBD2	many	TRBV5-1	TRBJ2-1	TGCGCCAGCAGCTTGAACGTGCGGGGGGGCGGCGATGAGCAGTTCTTC	CASSLNVRGGGDEQFF
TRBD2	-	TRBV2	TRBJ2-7	TGTGCCAGCAGACTAGCGGGGGGGTCTTACTACGAGCAGTACTTC	CASRLAGGSYYEQYF
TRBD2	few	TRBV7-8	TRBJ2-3	TGTGCCAGCAGCTTGGGCTTGCTAGCGGGCGCCACAGATACGCAGTATTTT	CASSLGLLAGATDTQYF
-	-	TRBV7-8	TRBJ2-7	TGCGCCAGCGGGCATGGCGAGGGCCACGAGCAGTACTTC	CASGHGEGHEQYF
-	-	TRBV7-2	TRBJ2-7	TGTGCCAGCAGGAGAGACAGGGACTTGGAGCAGTACTTC	CASRRDRDLEQYF
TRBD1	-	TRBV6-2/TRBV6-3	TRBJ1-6	TGTGCCAGCAGACAGACAGGGGGTGGGTCACCCCTCCACTTT	CASRQTGGGSPLHF
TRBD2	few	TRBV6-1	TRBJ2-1	TGTGCCAGCACTACTAGCGGGGTCTCCTACAATGAGCAGTTCTTC	CASTTSGVSYNEQFF
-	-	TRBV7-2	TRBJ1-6	TGTGCCAGCAGCTCCAGGGAATATAATTCACCCCTCCACTTT	CASSSREYNSPLHF
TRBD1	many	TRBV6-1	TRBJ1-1	TGTGCCAGCAGTGTCTCCGGGACAGGGAATACTGAAGCTTTCTTT	CASSVSGTGNTEAFF
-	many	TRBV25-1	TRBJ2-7	TGTGCCAGCACTAGGGGCTACGAGCAGTACTTC	CASTRGYEQYF
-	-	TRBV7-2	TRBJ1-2	TGTGCCAGCAGCCCTGGGGGGGCTAATGGCTACACCTTC	CASSPGGANGYTF
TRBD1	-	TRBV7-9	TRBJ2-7	TGTGCCAGCAGCTTGGGACAGGTAACCTACGAGCAGTACTTC	CASSLGQVTYEQYF
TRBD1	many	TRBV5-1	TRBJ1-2	TGCGCCAGCAGCAAGGAGGGACAGGTGACTGGCTACACCTTC	CASSKEGQVTGYTF
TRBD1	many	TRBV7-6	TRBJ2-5	TGTGCCAGCTCCCAGGGGGAGCAAGAGACCCAGTACTTC	CASSQGEQETQYF
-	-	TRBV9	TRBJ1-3	TGTGCCAGCAGCGTAGGGGGACGGAGGACTAACACCATATATTTT	CASSVGGRRTNTIYF
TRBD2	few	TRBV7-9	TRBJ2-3	TGTGCCAGCAGTTACTCCATCCCGGGACTACGGAGCACAGATACGCAGTATTTT	CASSYSIPGLRSTDTQYF
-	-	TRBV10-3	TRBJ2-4	TGTGCCATCAGTGAGAGGGGTTCCTCTGGAAACATTCAGCACTTC	CAISERGSSGNIQHF
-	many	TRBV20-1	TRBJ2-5	TGCAGTGCTAGCCCCGTCCTAGACGTACAAGAGACCCAGTACTTC	CSASPVLDVQETQYF
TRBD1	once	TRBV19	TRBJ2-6	TGTGCCAGTAGTCCCGGACAGGGGGCGTACGGGGCCAACGTCCTGACTTTC	CASSPGQGAYGANVLTF
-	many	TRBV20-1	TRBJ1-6	TGCAGTGCTAGAGTTGAGGGGATTGATAATTCACCCCTCCACTTT	CSARVEGIDNSPLHF
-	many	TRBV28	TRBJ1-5	TGTGCCAGCCGGTCGGGGGCTCAGCCCCAGCATTTT	CASRSGAQPQHF
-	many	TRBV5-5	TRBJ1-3	TGTGCCAGCAGCTTGGGCCCGGGCTCTGGAAACACCATATATTTT	CASSLGPGSGNTIYF
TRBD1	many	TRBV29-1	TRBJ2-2	TGCAGCGGAGGAAGGACAGGGGAAGCCGGGGAGCTGTTTTTT	CSGGRTGEAGELFF
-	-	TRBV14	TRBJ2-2	TGTGCCAGCAGCGACCTCTGGTCCGGGGAGCTGTTTTTT	CASSDLWSGELFF
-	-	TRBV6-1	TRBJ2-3	TGTGCCAGCAGTGAAGGAGGCAGGGGGGCAGATACGCAGTATTTT	CASSEGGRGADTQYF
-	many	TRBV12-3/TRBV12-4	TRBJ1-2	TGTGCCAGCAGTCCGGACGGCCTGGGCTACACCTTC	CASSPDGLGYTF
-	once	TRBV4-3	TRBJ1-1	TGCGCCAGCAGCCAAGATACCAGGGTCACTGAAGCTTTCTTT	CASSQDTRVTEAFF
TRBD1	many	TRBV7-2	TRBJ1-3	TGTGCCAGCAGCGATGATACAGGGGGGTCTGGAAACACCATATATTTT	CASSDDTGGSGNTIYF
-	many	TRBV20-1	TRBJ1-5	TGCAGTGCTATCAGGGCCCCCAATCAGCCCCAGCATTTT	CSAIRAPNQPQHF
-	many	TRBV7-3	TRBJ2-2	TGTGCCAGCAGCTTATCCAAAGGAGGGCTCGCCGGGGAGCTGTTTTTT	CASSLSKGGLAGELFF
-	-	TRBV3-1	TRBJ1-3	TGTGCCAGCAGCCAAATTCCGTCCGGAAACACCATATATTTT	CASSQIPSGNTIYF
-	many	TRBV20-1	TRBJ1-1	TGCAGTGCTAGAACTATGCTACCAATGAACACTGAAGCTTTCTTT	CSARTMLPMNTEAFF
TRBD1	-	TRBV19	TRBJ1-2	TGTGCCAGTAGGTTCTCGGACAGGGGAAGTTTTGGCTATGGCTACACCTTC	CASRFSDRGSFGYGYTF
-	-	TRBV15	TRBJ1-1	TGTGCCACCAGCAGAGAGGCTTATGGGGGGACTGAAGCTTTCTTT	CATSREAYGGTEAFF
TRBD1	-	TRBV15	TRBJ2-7	TGTGCCACCAGCAGCCAAACCACGGACAGGGGCCAGTACGAGCAGTACTTC	CATSSQTTDRGQYEQYF
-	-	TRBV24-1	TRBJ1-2	TGTGCCACCAGTGAGTTGTCAGGGGAGAGCTATGGCTACACCTTC	CATSELSGESYGYTF
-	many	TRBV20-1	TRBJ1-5	TGCAGTGCTAGGCCCGGCCCCCTCTTAGGGCTCAATCAGCCCCAGCATTTT	CSARPGPLLGLNQPQHF
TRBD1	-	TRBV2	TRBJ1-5	TGTGCCAGCAACCCACAGGGGAATCAGCCCCAGCATTTT	CASNPQGNQPQHF
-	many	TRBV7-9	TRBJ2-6	TGTGCCATCATTAGGGTCTCTGGGGCCAACGTCCTGACTTTC	CAIIRVSGANVLTF